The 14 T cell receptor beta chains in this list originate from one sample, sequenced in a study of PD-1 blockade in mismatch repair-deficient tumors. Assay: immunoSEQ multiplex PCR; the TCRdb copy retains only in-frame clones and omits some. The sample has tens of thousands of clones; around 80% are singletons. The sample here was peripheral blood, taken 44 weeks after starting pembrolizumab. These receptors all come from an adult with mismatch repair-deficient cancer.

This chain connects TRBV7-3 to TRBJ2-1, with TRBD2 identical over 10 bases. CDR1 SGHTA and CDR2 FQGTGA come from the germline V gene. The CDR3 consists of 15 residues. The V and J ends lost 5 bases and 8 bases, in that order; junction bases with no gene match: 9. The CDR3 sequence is CASSQQAGGWDEQFF. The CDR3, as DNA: TGTGCCAGCAGCCAACAAGCGGGAGGGTGGGATGAGCAGTTCTTC.

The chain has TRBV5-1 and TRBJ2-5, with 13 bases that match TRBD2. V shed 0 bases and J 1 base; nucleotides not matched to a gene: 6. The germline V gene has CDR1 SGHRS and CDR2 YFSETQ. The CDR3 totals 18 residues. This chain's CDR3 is CASSLGLGLAGPQETQYF. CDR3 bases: TGCGCCAGCAGCTTGGGATTGGGACTAGCGGGGCCCCAAGAGACCCAGTACTTC.

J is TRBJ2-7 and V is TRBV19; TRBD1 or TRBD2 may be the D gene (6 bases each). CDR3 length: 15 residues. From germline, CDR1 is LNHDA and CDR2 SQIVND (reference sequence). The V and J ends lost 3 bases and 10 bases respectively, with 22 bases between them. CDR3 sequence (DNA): TGTGCCAGTAGTATTGGGGGGAACTCCGGGGGCCCCCAGTACTTC. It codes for CASSIGGNSGGPQYF.

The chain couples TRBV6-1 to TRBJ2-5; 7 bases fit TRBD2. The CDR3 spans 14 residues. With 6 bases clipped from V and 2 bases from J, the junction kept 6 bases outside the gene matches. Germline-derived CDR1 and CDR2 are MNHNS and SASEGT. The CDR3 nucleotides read TGTGCCAGCAGGGCTAGAGCGGGGCAAGAGACCCAGTACTTC. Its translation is CASRARAGQETQYF.

The CDR3: CASSSDSSYNEQFF. CDR3 bases: TGTGCCAGCAGCTCGGACAGCTCCTACAATGAGCAGTTCTTC. The chain is built from TRBV11-3 and TRBJ2-1; D might be TRBD1 (6 bases). The CDR3 sequence is 14 residues long. CDR1 and CDR2 from the germline V gene are SGHNT and YENEEA. Trimming left V 4 bases short and J 0 bases short, with 7 bases between.

CDR3 nucleotides: TGCAGCGTACGCCTGGAGGGGATTGTCGGGGAGCTGTTTTTT. Translated, it gives CSVRLEGIVGELFF. The chain links TRBV29-1 to TRBJ2-2; D is possibly TRBD2 (6 bases). CDR3 length equals 14 residues. CDR1 is SQVTM, CDR2 ANQGSEA, per germline. V was shortened by 6 bases and J by 7 bases, with 18 bases between the two germline ends.

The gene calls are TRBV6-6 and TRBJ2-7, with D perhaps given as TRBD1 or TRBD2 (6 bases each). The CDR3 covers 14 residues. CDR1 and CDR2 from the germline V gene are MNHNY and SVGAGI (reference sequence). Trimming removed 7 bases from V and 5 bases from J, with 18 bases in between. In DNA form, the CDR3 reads TGTGCCAGCAATGACCGGTGGGGGGCTCACGAGCAGTACTTC. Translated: CASNDRWGAHEQYF.

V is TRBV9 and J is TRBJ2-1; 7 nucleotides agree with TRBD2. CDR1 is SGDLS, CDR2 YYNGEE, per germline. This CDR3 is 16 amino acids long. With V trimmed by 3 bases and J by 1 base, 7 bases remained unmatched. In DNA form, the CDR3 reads TGTGCCAGCAGCGAAAGAATCGGGGGGTCCTACAATGAGCAGTTCTTC. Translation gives CASSERIGGSYNEQFF.

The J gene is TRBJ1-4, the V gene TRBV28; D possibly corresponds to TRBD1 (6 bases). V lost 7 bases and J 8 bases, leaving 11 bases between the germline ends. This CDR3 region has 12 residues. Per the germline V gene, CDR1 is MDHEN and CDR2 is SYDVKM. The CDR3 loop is CASTQRGEKLFF. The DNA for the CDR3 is TGTGCCAGCACACAAAGGGGGGAAAAACTGTTTTTT.

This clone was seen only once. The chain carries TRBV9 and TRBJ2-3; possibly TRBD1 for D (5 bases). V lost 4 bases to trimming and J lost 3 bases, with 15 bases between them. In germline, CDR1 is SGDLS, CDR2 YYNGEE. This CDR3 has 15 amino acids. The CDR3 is CASSPLGVLTDTQYF. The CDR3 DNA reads TGTGCCAGCAGCCCGTTAGGGGTTTTGACAGATACGCAGTATTTT.

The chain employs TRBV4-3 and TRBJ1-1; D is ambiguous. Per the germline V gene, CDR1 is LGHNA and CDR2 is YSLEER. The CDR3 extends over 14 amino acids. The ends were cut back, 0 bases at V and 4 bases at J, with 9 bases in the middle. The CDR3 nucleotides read TGCGCCAGCAGCCAAGATGACGGCCCCACTGAAGCTTTCTTT. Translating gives CASSQDDGPTEAFF.

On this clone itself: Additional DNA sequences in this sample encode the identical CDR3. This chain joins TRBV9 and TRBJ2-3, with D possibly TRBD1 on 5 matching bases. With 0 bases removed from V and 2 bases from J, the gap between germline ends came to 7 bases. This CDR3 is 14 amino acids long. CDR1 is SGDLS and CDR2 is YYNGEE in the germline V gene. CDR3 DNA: TGTGCCAGCAGCGTAGAAGGGGCCACAGATACGCAGTATTTT. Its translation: CASSVEGATDTQYF.

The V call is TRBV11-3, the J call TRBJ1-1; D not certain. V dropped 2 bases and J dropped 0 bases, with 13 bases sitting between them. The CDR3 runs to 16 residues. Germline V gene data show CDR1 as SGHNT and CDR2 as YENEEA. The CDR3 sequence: CASSLSTLLLNTEAFF. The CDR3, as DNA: TGTGCCAGCAGCTTATCGACATTACTTTTGAACACTGAAGCTTTCTTT.

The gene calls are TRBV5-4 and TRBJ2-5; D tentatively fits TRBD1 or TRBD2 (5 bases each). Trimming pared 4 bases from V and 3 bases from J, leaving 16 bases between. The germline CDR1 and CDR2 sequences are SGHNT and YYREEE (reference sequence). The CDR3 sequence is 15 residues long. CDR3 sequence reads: CASSLGPRGEETQYF. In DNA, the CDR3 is TGTGCCAGCAGCCTGGGACCGAGGGGCGAAGAGACCCAGTACTTC.